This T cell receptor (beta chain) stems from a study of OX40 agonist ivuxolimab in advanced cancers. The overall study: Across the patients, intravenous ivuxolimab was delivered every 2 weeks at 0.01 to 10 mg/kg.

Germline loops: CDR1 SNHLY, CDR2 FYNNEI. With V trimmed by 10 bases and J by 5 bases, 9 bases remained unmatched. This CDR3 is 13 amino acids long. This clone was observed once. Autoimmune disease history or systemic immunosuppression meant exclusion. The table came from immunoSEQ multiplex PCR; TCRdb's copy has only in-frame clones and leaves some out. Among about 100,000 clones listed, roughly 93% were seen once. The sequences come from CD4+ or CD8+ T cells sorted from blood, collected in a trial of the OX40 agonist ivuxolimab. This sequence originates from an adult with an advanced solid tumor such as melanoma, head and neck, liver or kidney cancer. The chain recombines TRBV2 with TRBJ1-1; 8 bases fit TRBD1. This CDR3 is CATQGQGWTEAFF. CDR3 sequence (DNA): TGTGCCACCCAAGGACAGGGTTGGACTGAAGCTTTCTTT.